This TCR beta chain was documented in a study of T cell responses to AZD1222 COVID-19 vaccine. For the study at large: Pooled in the analysis were second doses at about 4 or about 12 weeks.

The assay was immunoSEQ multiplex PCR, and TCRdb's table has in-frame clones only and misses some. The sample consists of roughly 250,000 clones, more than 80% of them appearing once. Trimming pared 3 bases from V and 0 bases from J, leaving 10 bases between. Germline V gene data show CDR1 as SGHAT and CDR2 as FQNNGV. The CDR3 runs 15 residues. To note about this clone: The target antigen is unknown.

The study, taken as a whole, reports: It should be noted that donors were predominantly white British and more often female, and clonal diversity was possibly underestimated. When two AZD1222 doses had been given, Spike-specific TCR breadth and depth rose.

The sequencing here drew on peripheral blood, taken on day 0 of AZD1222 vaccination. This chain uses TRBV11-2 with TRBJ2-3, with no clear D. The origin of this receptor is an adult in good health. CDR3 sequence (DNA): TGTGCCAGCAGCTTTATGGGAACTAGCACAGATACGCAGTATTTT. Protein: CASSFMGTSTDTQYF.